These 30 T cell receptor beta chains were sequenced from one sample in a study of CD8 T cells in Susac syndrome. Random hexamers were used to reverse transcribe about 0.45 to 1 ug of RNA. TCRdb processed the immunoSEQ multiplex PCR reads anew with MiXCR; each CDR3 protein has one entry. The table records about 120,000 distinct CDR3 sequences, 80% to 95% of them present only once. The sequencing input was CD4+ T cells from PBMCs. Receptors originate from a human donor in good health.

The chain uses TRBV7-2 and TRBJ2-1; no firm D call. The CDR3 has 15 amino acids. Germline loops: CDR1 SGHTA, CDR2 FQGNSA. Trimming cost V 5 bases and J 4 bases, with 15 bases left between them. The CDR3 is CASSPEWRSYNEQFF. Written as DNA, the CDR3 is TGTGCCAGCAGCCCAGAGTGGCGGTCTTACAATGAGCAGTTCTTC.

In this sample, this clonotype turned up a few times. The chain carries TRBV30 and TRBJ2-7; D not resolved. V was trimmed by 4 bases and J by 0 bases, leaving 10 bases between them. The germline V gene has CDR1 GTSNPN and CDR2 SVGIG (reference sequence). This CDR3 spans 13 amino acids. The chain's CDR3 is CAWTSRNSYEQYF. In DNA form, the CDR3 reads TGTGCCTGGACCTCGCGAAACTCCTACGAGCAGTACTTC.

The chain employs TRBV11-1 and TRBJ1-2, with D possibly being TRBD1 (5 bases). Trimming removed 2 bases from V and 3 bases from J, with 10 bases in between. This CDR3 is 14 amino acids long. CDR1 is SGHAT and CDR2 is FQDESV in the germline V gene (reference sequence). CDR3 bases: TGTGCCAGCAGCTTAAGGGGCCTGGACTATGGCTACACCTTC. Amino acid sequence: CASSLRGLDYGYTF.

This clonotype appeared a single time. The CDR3 region has the DNA TGTGCCAGCAGCCCCGTACCGCAGGGACTAGGATTCCCCGGGGAGCTGTTTTTT. Protein sequence: CASSPVPQGLGFPGELFF. The V gene is TRBV7-9, the J gene TRBJ2-2, with TRBD2 identical over 8 bases. Germline-derived CDR1 and CDR2 are SEHNR and FQNEAQ (reference sequence). The CDR3 consists of 18 residues. V was pared by 5 bases and J by 6 bases, with 17 bases of the junction left unmatched.

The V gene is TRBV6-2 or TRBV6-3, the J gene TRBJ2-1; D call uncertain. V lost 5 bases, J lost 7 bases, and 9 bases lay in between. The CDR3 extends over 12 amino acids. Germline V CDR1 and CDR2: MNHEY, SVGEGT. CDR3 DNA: TGTGCCAGCAGTATATCTCGGAATGAGCAGTTCTTC. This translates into CASSISRNEQFF.

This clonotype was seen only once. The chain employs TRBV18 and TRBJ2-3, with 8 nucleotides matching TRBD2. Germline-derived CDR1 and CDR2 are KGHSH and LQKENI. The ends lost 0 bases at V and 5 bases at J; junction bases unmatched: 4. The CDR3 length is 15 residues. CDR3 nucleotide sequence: TGTGCCAGCTCACCACCGAGCGGGAGAGGAGATACGCAGTATTTT. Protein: CASSPPSGRGDTQYF. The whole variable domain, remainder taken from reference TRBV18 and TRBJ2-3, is NAGVMQNPRHLVRRRGQEARLRCSPMKGHSHVYWYRQLPEEGLKFMVYLQKENIIDESGMPKERFSAEFPKEGPSILRIQQVVRGDSAAYFCASSPPSGRGDTQYFGPGTRLTVL.

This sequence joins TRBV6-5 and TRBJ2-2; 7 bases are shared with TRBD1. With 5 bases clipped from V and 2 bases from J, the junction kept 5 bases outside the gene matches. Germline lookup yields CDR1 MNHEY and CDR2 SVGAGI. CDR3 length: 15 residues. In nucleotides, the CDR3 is TGTGCCAGCAGTGCCGGGACAGTTAACACCGGGGAGCTGTTTTTT. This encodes CASSAGTVNTGELFF.

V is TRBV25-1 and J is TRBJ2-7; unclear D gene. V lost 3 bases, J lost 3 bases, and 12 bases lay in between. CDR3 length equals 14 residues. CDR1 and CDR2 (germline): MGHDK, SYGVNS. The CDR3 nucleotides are TGTGCCAGCAGTGAGCCCGGAACGAACTACGAGCAGTACTTC. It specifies CASSEPGTNYEQYF.

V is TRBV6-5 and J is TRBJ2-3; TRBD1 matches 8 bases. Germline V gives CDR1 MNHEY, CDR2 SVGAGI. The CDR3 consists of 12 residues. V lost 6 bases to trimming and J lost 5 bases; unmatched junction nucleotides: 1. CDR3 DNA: TGTGCCAGCAGACAGGGGGGAGATACGCAGTATTTT. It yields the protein CASRQGGDTQYF.

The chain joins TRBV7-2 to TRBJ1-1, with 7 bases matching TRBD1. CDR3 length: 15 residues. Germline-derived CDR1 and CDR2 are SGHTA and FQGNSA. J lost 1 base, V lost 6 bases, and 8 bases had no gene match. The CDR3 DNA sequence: TGTGCCAGCAGAAGAGACAGGGCTGGGAACACTGAAGCTTTCTTT. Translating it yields CASRRDRAGNTEAFF.

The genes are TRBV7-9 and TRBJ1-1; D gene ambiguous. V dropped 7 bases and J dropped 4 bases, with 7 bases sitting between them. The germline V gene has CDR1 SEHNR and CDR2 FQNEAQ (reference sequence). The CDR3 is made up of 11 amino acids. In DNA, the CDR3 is TGTGCCAGCACCCCTGGCACTGAAGCTTTCTTT. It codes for CASTPGTEAFF.

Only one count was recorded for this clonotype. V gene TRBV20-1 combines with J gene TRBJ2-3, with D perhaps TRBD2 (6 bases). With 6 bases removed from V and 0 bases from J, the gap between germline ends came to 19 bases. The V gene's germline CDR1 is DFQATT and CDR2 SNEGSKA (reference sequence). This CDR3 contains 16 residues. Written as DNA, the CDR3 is TGCAGTGCCGAAACCCGGGGGAGGTTTAGCACAGATACGCAGTATTTT. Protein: CSAETRGRFSTDTQYF.

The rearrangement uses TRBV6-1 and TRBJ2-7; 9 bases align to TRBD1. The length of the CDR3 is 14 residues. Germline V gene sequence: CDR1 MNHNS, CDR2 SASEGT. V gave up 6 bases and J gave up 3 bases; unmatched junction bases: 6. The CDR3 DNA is TGTGCCAGCAGCGTAGGACAGGGGTTCTACGAGCAGTACTTC. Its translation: CASSVGQGFYEQYF.

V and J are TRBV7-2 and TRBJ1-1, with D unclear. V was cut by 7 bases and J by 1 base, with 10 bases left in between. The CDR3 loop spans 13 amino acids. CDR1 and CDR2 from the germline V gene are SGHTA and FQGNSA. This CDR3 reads CASTATPNTEAFF. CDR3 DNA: TGTGCCAGCACCGCGACACCGAACACTGAAGCTTTCTTT.

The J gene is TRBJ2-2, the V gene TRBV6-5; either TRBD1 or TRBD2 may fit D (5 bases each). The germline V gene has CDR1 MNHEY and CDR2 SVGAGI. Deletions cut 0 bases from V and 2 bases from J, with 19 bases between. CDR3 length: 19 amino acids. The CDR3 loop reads CASSYSFPRTGRNTGELFF. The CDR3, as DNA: TGTGCCAGCAGTTACTCGTTCCCTAGAACGGGACGAAACACCGGGGAGCTGTTTTTT.

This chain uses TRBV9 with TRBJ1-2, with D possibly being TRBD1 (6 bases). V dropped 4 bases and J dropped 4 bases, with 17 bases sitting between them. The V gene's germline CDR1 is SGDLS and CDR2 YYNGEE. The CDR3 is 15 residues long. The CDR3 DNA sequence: TGTGCCAGCAGCTCAGGGGTGTCACTTCTCTATGGCTACACCTTC. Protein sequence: CASSSGVSLLYGYTF.

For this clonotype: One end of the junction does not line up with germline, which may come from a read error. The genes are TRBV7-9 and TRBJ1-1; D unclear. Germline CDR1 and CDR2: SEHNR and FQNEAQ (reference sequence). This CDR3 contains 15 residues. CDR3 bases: TGTGCCAGCAGCTTAGCTGGTTCCGGGAACACTGAAGTTTTCTTT. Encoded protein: CASSLAGSGNTEVFF.

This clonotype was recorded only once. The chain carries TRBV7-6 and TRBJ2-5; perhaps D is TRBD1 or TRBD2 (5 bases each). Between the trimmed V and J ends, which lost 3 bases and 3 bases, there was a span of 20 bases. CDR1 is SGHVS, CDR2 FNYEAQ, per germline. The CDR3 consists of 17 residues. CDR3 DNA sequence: TGTGCCAGCAGCTTCTCCCGGGGCGAACCGAGGGAAGAGACCCAGTACTTC. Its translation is CASSFSRGEPREETQYF. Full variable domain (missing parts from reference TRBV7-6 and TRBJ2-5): GAGVSQSPRYKVTKRGQDVALRCDPISGHVSLYWYRQALGQGPEFLTYFNYEAQQDKSGLPNDRFSAERPEGSISTLTIQRTEQRDSAMYRCASSFSRGEPREETQYFGPGTRLLVL.

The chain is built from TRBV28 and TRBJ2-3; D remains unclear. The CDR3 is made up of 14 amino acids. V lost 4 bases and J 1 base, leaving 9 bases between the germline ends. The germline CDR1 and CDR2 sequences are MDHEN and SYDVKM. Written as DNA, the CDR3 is TGTGCCAGCAGTTCGGTTGTGGGCACAGATACGCAGTATTTT. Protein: CASSSVVGTDTQYF. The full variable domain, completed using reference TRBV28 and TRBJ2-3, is DVKVTQSSRYLVKRTGEKVFLECVQDMDHENMFWYRQDPGLGLRLIYFSYDVKMKEKGDIPEGYSVSREKKERFSLILESASTNQTSMYLCASSSVVGTDTQYFGPGTRLTVL.

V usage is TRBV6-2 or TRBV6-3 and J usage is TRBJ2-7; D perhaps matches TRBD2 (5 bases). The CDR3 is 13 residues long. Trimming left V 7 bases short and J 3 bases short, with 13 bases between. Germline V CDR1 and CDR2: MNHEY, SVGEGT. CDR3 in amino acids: CASNPGLSYEQYF. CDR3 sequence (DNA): TGTGCCAGCAATCCCGGACTCAGCTACGAGCAGTACTTC.

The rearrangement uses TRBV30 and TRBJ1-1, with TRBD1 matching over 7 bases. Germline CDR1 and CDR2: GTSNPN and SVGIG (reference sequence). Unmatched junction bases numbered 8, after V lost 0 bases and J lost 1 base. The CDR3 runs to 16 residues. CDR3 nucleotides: TGTGCCTGGAGTGTACGAGGGGGCGTAACGAACACTGAAGCTTTCTTT. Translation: CAWSVRGGVTNTEAFF.

CDR3 region: CSTRTGDSPLHF. CDR3 coding DNA: TGCAGCACGAGGACAGGGGATTCACCCCTCCACTTT. The J gene is TRBJ1-6, the V gene TRBV29-1; 9 bases match TRBD1. The V gene's germline CDR1 is SQVTM and CDR2 ANQGSEA. This CDR3 has 12 amino acids. V lost 8 bases and J lost 8; bases outside the gene matches: 4.

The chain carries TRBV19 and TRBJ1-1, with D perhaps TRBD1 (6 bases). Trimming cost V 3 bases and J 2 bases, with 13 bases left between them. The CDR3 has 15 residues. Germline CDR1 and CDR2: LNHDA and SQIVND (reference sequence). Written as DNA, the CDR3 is TGTGCCAGTAGTATCTCGGGGGGGACAAACACTGAAGCTTTCTTT. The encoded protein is CASSISGGTNTEAFF.

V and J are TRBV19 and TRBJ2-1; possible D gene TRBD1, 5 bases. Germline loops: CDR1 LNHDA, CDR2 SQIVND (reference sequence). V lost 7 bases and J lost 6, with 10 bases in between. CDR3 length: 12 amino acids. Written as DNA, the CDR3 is TGTGCCAGTAATCAGGGAATCAATGAGCAGTTCTTC. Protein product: CASNQGINEQFF.

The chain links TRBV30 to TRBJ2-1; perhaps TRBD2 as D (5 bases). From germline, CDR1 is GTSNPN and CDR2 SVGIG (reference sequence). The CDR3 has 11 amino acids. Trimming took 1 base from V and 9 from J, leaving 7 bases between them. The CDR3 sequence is CAWSEAGEQFF. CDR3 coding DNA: TGTGCCTGGAGTGAGGCGGGTGAGCAGTTCTTC.

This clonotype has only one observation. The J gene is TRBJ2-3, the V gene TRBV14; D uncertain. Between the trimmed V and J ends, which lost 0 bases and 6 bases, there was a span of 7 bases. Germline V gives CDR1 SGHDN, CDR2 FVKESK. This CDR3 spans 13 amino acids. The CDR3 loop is CASSQDRYDTQYF. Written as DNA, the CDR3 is TGTGCCAGCAGCCAAGATCGGTACGATACGCAGTATTTT.

The CDR3 loop reads CSARGLQNEQFF. CDR3 DNA sequence: TGCAGTGCCCGTGGACTGCAGAATGAGCAGTTCTTC. The rearrangement uses TRBV20-1 and TRBJ2-1, with D perhaps matching TRBD2 (5 bases). Germline V gives CDR1 DFQATT, CDR2 SNEGSKA (reference sequence). V lost 6 bases and J 7 bases, leaving 13 bases between the germline ends. The CDR3 totals 12 residues.

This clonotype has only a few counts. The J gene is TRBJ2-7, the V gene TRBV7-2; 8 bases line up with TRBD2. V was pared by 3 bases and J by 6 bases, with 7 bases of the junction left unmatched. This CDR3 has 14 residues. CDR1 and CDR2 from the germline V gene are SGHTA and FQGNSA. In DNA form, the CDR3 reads TGTGCCAGCAGCTTTGGACTAGCCGGCGCCGAGCAGTACTTC. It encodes CASSFGLAGAEQYF.

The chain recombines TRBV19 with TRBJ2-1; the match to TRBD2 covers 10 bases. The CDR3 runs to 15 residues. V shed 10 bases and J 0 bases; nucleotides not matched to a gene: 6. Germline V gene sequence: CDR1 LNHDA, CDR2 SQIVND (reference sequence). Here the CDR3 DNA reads TGTGCCACCGTTAGCGGGGGGAGCTCCTACAATGAGCAGTTCTTC. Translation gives CATVSGGSSYNEQFF. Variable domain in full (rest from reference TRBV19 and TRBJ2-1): DGGITQSPKYLFRKEGQNVTLSCEQNLNHDAMYWYRQDPGQGLRLIYYSQIVNDFQKGDIAEGYSVSREKKESFPLTVTSAQKNPTAFYLCATVSGGSSYNEQFFGPGTRLTVL.

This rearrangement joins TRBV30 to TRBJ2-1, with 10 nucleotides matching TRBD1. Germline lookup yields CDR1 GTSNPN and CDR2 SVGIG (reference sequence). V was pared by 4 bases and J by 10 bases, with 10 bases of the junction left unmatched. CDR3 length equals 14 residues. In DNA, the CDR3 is TGTGCCTGGACATCGGAGACAGGGGGCTTGGAGCAGTTCTTC. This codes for CAWTSETGGLEQFF. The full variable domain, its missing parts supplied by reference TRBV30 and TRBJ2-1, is SQTIHQWPATLVQPVGSPLSLECTVEGTSNPNLYWYRQAAGRGLQLLFYSVGIGQISSEVPQNLSASRPQDRQFILSSKKLLLSDSGFYLCAWTSETGGLEQFFGPGTRLTVL.